Below are 5 T cell receptor beta chains sequenced from a single sample in a study of PD-1 blockade in mismatch repair-deficient tumors. Libraries were prepared by immunoSEQ multiplex PCR; TCRdb keeps only in-frame clonotypes and omits some of them. This table holds roughly 120,000 clones, around nine tenths found once. Sequencing was performed on peripheral blood, taken roughly 67 weeks after starting pembrolizumab. These receptors all stem from an adult with mismatch repair-deficient cancer.

V usage is TRBV5-6 and J usage is TRBJ1-5, with 8 bases matching TRBD1. V was clipped by 4 bases and J by 6 bases; unmatched bases: 6. The CDR3 totals 14 residues. The germline V gene encodes CDR1 SGHDT and CDR2 YYEEEE. Here the CDR3 DNA reads TGTGCCAGCAGCCGAACAGGGGGAGCTCAGCCCCAGCATTTT. This codes for CASSRTGGAQPQHF.

The gene calls are TRBV19 and TRBJ2-1, with 7 bases fitting TRBD2. Germline assignment: CDR1 LNHDA and CDR2 SQIVND (reference sequence). V gave up 7 bases and J gave up 7 bases; unmatched junction bases: 10. The CDR3 has 14 residues. As DNA, the CDR3 is TGTGCCAGTATGGTGGGAGGGTTGGGGAATGAGCAGTTCTTC. Translating it yields CASMVGGLGNEQFF.

J is TRBJ2-1 and V is TRBV5-6; a weak D match, TRBD1 (6 bases). Germline V lookup: CDR1 SGHDT, CDR2 YYEEEE. The CDR3 spans 14 residues. The V and J ends lost 4 bases and 8 bases respectively, with 16 bases between them. CDR3: CASSEERDIHEQFF. The CDR3 bases are TGTGCCAGCAGCGAAGAACGGGACATCCATGAGCAGTTCTTC.

This chain links TRBV15 with TRBJ2-1; 7 bases map to TRBD2. Germline V gene sequence: CDR1 LNHNV, CDR2 YYDKDF (reference sequence). The CDR3 runs 19 residues. The V segment lost 1 base and the J segment 5 bases; nucleotides outside the gene matches: 17. This CDR3 reads CATSRVPRLAAALDNEQFF. CDR3 sequence (DNA): TGTGCCACCAGCAGAGTTCCCCGACTAGCCGCGGCCTTGGACAATGAGCAGTTCTTC.

This clone turned up a few times. The genes are TRBV7-9 and TRBJ1-4; D is unclear. CDR1 SEHNR and CDR2 FQNEAQ come from the germline V gene (reference sequence). Trimming cost V 1 base and J 8 bases, with 8 bases left between them. The CDR3 has 13 residues. The CDR3 coding sequence is TGTGCCAGCAGCTTAGGTCTAGGGGAAAAACTGTTTTTT. Translated: CASSLGLGEKLFF. The whole variable domain, filled in from reference TRBV7-9 and TRBJ1-4, reads DTGVSQNPRHKITKRGQNVTFRCDPISEHNRLYWYRQTLGQGPEFLTYFQNEAQLEKSRLLSDRFSAERPKGSFSTLEIQRTEQGDSAMYLCASSLGLGEKLFFGSGTQLSVL.